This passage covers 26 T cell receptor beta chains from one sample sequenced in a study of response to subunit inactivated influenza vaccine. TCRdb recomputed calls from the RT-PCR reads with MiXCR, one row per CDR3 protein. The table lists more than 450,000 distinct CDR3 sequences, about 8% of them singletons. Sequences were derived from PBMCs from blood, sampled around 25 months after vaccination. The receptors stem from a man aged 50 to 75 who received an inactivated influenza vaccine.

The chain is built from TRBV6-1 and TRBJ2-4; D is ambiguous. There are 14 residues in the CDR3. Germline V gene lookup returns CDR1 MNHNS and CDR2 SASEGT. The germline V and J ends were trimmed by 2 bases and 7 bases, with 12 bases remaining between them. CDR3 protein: CASSEHFSKNIQYF. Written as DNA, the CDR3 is TGTGCCAGCAGTGAACATTTTTCGAAGAACATTCAGTACTTC.

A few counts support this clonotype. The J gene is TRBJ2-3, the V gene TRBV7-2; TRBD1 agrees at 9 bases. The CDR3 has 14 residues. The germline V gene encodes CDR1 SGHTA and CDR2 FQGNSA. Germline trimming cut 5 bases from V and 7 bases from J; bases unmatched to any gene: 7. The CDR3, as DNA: TGTGCCAGCAGCGCCCACAGGGGGCGAAATACGCAGTATTTT. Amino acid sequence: CASSAHRGRNTQYF.

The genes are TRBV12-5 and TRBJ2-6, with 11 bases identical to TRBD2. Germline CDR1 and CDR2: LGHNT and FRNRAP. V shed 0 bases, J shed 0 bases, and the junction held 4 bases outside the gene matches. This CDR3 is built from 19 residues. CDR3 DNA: TGTGCTAGTGGTTTGGTCCTAGCGGGAGGACCCTCTGGGGCCAACGTCCTGACTTTC. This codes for CASGLVLAGGPSGANVLTF.

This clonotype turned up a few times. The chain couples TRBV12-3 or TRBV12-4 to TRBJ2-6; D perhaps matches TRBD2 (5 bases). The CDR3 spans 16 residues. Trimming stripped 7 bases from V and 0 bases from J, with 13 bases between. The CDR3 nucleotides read TGTGCCAGCACCGGAGGTGTTTTCTCTGGGGCCAACGTCCTGACTTTC. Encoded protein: CASTGGVFSGANVLTF.

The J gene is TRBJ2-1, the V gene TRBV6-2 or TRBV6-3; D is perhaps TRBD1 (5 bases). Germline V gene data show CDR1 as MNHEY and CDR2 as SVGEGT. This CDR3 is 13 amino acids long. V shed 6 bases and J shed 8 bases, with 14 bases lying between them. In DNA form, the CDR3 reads TGTGCCAGCAGATTGGCACAGGACCATGAGCAGTTCTTC. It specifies CASRLAQDHEQFF.

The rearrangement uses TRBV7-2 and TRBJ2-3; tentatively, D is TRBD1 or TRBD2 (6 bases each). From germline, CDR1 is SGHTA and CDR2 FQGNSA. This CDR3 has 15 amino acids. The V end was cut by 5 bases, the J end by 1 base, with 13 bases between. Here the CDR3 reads CASSAQGGGTDTQYF. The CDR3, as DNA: TGTGCCAGCAGCGCACAGGGAGGTGGCACAGATACGCAGTATTTT.

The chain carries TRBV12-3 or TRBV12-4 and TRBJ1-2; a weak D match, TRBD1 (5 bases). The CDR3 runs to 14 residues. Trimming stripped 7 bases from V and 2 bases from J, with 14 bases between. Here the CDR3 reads CASTSGEANYGYTF. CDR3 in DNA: TGTGCCAGCACCTCGGGGGAAGCCAACTATGGCTACACCTTC.

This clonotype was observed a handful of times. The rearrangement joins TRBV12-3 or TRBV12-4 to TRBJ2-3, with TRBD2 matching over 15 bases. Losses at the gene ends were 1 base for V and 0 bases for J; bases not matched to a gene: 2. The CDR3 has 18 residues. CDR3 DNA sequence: TGTGCCAGCAGTTTAGGGACTAGCGGGGGGGTAAGCACAGATACGCAGTATTTT. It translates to CASSLGTSGGVSTDTQYF.

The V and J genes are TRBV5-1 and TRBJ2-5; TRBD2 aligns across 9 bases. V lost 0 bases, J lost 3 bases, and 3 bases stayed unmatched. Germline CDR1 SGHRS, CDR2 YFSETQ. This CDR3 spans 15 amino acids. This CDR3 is CASSLARTSEETQYF. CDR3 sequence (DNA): TGCGCCAGCAGCTTGGCAAGGACTAGCGAAGAGACCCAGTACTTC.

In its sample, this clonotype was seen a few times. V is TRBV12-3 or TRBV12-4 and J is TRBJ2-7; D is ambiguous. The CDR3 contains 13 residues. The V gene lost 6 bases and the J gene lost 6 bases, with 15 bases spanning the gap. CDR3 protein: CASSHGPVAEQYF. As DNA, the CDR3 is TGTGCCAGCAGCCATGGACCGGTTGCCGAGCAGTACTTC.

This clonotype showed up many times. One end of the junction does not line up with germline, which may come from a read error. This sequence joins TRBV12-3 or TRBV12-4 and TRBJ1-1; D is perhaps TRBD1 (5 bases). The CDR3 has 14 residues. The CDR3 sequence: CASSLGTLNTEAFF. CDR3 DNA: TGCGCCAGCAGCCTTGGGACCTTGAACACTGAAGCTTTCTTT.

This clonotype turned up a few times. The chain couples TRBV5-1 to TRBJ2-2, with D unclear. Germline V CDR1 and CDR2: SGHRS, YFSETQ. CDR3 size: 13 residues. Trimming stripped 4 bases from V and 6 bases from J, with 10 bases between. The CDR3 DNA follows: TGCGCCAGCAGCGTAGCCCCCCCCGGGGAGCTGTTTTTT. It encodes CASSVAPPGELFF.

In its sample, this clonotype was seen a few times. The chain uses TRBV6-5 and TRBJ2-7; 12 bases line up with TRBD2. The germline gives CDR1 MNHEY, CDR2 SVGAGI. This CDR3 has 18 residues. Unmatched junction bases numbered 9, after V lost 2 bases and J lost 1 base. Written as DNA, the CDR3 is TGTGCCAGCAGTTACACTAGCGGGGGGCCGTTGGCGTCCTACGAGCAGTACTTC. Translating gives CASSYTSGGPLASYEQYF.

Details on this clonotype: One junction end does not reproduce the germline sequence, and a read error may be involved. CDR3 region: CASSLEGQLGEQYF. The CDR3 bases are TGTGCTAGCAGCTTAGAGGGACAGCTCGGCGAGCAGTACTTC. The chain has TRBV7-7 and TRBJ2-7; TRBD1 agrees at 7 bases. Per the germline V gene, CDR1 is SSHAT and CDR2 is FNYEAQ (reference sequence). The CDR3 length is 14 residues.

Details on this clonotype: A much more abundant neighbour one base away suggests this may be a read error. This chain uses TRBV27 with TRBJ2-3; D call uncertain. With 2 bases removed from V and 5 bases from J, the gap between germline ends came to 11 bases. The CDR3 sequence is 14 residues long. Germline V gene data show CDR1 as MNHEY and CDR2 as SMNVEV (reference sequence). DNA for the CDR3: TGTGCCAGCAGTTTAACGGCATTTAGAGATACGCAGTATTTT. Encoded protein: CASSLTAFRDTQYF.

The CDR3 nucleotides are TGTGCCAGCAACCGTAGCGGGAGTAAGAATGAGCAGTTCTTC. Its translation is CASNRSGSKNEQFF. V and J are TRBV28 and TRBJ2-1; the match to TRBD2 covers 9 bases. CDR3 size: 14 residues. The V gene's germline CDR1 is MDHEN and CDR2 SYDVKM. J lost 7 bases, V lost 7 bases, and 8 bases had no gene match.

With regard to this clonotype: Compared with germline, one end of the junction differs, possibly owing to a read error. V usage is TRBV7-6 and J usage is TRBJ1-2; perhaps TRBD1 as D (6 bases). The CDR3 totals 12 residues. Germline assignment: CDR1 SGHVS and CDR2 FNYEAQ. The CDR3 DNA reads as TGTGCCAGCAGCCCGGACAGCTATGGCTACGCCTTC. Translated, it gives CASSPDSYGYAF.

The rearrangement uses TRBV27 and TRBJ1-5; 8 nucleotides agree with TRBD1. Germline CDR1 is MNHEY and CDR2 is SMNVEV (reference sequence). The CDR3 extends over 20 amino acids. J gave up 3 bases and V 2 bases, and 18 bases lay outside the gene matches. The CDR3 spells CASSLRFLATGGFTNQPQHF. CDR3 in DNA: TGTGCCAGCAGTTTAAGATTCTTAGCCACAGGGGGATTCACCAATCAGCCCCAGCATTTT.

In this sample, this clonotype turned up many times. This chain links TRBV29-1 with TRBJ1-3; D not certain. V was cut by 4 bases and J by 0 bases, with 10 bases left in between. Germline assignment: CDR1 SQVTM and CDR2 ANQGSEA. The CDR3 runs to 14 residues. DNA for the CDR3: TGCAGCGTTGTAGTCCGGAGCTCTGGAAACACCATATATTTT. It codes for CSVVVRSSGNTIYF.

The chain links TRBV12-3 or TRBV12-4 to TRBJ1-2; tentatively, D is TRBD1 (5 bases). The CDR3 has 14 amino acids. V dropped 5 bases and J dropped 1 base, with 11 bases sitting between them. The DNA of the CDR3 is TGTGCCAGCAGTCCCGACAGTTTTAACTATGGCTACACCTTC. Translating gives CASSPDSFNYGYTF.

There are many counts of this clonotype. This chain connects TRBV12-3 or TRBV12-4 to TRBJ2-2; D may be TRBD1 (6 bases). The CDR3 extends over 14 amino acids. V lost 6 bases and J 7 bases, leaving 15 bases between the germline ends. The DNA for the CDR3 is TGTGCCAGCAGAAATACAGGGTCGGGCGGGGAGCTGTTTTTT. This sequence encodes CASRNTGSGGELFF.

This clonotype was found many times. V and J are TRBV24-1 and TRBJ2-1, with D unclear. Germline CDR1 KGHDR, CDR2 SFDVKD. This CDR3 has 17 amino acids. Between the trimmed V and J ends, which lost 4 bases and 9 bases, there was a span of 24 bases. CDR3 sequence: CATSDSFRLNHGPEQFF. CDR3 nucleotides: TGTGCCACCAGTGACTCCTTTCGTTTGAACCACGGGCCTGAGCAGTTCTTC.

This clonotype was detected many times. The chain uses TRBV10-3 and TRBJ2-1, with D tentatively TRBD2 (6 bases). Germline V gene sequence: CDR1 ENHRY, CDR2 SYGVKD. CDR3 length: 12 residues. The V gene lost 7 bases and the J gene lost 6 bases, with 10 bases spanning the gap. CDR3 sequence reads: CAITGGTNEQFF. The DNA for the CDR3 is TGTGCCATCACCGGGGGTACCAATGAGCAGTTCTTC.

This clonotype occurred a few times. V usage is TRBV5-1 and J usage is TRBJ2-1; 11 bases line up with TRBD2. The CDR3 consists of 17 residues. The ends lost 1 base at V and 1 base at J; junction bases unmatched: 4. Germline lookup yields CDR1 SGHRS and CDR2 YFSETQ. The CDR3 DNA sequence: TGCGCCAGCAGCTTGTCCGGGACTAGCGGATCCTACAATGAGCAGTTCTTC. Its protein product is CASSLSGTSGSYNEQFF. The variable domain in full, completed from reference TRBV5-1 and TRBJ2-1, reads KAGVTQTPRYLIKTRGQQVTLSCSPISGHRSVSWYQQTPGQGLQFLFEYFSETQRNKGNFPGRFSGRQFSNSRSEMNVSTLELGDSALYLCASSLSGTSGSYNEQFFGPGTRLTVL.

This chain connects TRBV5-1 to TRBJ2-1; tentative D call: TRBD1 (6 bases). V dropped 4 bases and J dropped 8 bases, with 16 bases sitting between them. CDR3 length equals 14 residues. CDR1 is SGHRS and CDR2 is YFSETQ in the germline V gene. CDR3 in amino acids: CASSLRTERDEQFF. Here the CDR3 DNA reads TGCGCCAGCAGCCTCCGGACAGAGAGGGATGAGCAGTTCTTC.

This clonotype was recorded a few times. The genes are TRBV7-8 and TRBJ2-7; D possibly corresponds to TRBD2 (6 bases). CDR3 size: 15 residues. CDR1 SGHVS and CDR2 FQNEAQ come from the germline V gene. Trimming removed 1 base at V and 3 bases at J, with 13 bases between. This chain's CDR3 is CASSLGTSRRYEQYF. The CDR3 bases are TGTGCCAGCAGCTTAGGAACTAGCAGGCGCTACGAGCAGTACTTC.